This T cell receptor (beta chain) was sequenced for a study of blood T cell repertoires in COVID-19. Sequencing was performed with immunoSEQ multiplex PCR; in TCRdb, only in-frame clones are kept and a portion is missing. The sample consists of a few hundred thousand clones, 85% to 90% of them appearing once. The junction had 4 bases not matched to a gene; V was cut back by 3 bases and J by 1 base. Germline CDR1 is WSHSY and CDR2 is SAAADI. CDR3 length: 15 amino acids. This chain connects TRBV10-2 to TRBJ1-2; 8 nucleotides agree with TRBD1. The sequenced sample consisted of peripheral blood. The origin of this receptor is a woman between 35 and 50 years old who had recovered from COVID-19. CDR3 in DNA: TGCGCCAGCAGTGACCCCGGACAGGGTAACTATGGCTACACCTTC. This encodes CASSDPGQGNYGYTF.